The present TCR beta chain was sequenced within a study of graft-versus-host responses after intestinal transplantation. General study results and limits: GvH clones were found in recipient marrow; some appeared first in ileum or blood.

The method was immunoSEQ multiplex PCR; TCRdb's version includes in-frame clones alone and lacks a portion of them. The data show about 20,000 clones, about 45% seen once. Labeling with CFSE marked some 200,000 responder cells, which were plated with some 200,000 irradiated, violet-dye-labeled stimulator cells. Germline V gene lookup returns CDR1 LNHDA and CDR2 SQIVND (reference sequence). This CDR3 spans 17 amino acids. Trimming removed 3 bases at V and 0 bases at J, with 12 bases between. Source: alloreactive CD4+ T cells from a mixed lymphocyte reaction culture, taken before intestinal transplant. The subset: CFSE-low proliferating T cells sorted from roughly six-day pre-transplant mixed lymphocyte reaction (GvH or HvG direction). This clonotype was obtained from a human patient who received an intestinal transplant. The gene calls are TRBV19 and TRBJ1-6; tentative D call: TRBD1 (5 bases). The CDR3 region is CASSIGARSSYNSPLHF. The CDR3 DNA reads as TGTGCCAGTAGTATTGGGGCACGGAGCTCCTATAATTCACCCCTCCACTTT.